This T cell receptor beta chain was obtained from a study of cytomegalovirus exposure and HLA in healthy donors. This CDR3 region has 15 residues. J gave up 0 bases and V 4 bases, and 4 bases lay outside the gene matches. Germline CDR1 and CDR2: MDHEN and SYDVKM. Vbeta (60) and Jbeta (13) primers were used in the PCR. The repertoire was sequenced with immunoSEQ multiplex PCR; TCRdb's copy has only in-frame clones and lacks some. Among about 89,000 clones listed, roughly three quarters were seen once. The V call is TRBV28, the J call TRBJ2-3, with 7 bases lining up with TRBD1. Sequenced sample: PBMCs. The sequence came from a man aged 25 to 45 in good health and CMV-seronegative. This CDR3 reads CASSSGQDSTDTQYF. The DNA for the CDR3 is TGTGCCAGCAGTTCAGGACAGGACAGCACAGATACGCAGTATTTT. Full variable domain (rest looked up from reference TRBV28 and TRBJ2-3): DVKVTQSSRYLVKRTGEKVFLECVQDMDHENMFWYRQDPGLGLRLIYFSYDVKMKEKGDIPEGYSVSREKKERFSLILESASTNQTSMYLCASSSGQDSTDTQYFGPGTRLTVL.